This T cell receptor beta chain was retrieved from a study of blood T cell repertoires in COVID-19. About the study: T cells, B-cell-depleted T cells, or PBMCs supplied cDNA or gDNA.

Generated by immunoSEQ multiplex PCR, the TCRdb table keeps only in-frame clones and is missing some. The sample consists of tens of thousands of clones, 80% of them appearing once. Trimming at V came to 2 bases and at J to 5 bases, leaving 10 bases not matched to a gene. The length of the CDR3 is 16 residues. CDR1 MGHRA and CDR2 YSYEKL come from the germline V gene. The TCR was taken from a woman between 70 and 85 years old with acute or convalescent COVID-19. The sample comprised peripheral blood. The J gene is TRBJ2-5, the V gene TRBV4-1, with 8 bases fitting TRBD2. The CDR3 region is CASSQLRTSYWETQYF. CDR3 DNA: TGCGCCAGCAGCCAACTGAGGACTAGCTATTGGGAGACCCAGTACTTC.